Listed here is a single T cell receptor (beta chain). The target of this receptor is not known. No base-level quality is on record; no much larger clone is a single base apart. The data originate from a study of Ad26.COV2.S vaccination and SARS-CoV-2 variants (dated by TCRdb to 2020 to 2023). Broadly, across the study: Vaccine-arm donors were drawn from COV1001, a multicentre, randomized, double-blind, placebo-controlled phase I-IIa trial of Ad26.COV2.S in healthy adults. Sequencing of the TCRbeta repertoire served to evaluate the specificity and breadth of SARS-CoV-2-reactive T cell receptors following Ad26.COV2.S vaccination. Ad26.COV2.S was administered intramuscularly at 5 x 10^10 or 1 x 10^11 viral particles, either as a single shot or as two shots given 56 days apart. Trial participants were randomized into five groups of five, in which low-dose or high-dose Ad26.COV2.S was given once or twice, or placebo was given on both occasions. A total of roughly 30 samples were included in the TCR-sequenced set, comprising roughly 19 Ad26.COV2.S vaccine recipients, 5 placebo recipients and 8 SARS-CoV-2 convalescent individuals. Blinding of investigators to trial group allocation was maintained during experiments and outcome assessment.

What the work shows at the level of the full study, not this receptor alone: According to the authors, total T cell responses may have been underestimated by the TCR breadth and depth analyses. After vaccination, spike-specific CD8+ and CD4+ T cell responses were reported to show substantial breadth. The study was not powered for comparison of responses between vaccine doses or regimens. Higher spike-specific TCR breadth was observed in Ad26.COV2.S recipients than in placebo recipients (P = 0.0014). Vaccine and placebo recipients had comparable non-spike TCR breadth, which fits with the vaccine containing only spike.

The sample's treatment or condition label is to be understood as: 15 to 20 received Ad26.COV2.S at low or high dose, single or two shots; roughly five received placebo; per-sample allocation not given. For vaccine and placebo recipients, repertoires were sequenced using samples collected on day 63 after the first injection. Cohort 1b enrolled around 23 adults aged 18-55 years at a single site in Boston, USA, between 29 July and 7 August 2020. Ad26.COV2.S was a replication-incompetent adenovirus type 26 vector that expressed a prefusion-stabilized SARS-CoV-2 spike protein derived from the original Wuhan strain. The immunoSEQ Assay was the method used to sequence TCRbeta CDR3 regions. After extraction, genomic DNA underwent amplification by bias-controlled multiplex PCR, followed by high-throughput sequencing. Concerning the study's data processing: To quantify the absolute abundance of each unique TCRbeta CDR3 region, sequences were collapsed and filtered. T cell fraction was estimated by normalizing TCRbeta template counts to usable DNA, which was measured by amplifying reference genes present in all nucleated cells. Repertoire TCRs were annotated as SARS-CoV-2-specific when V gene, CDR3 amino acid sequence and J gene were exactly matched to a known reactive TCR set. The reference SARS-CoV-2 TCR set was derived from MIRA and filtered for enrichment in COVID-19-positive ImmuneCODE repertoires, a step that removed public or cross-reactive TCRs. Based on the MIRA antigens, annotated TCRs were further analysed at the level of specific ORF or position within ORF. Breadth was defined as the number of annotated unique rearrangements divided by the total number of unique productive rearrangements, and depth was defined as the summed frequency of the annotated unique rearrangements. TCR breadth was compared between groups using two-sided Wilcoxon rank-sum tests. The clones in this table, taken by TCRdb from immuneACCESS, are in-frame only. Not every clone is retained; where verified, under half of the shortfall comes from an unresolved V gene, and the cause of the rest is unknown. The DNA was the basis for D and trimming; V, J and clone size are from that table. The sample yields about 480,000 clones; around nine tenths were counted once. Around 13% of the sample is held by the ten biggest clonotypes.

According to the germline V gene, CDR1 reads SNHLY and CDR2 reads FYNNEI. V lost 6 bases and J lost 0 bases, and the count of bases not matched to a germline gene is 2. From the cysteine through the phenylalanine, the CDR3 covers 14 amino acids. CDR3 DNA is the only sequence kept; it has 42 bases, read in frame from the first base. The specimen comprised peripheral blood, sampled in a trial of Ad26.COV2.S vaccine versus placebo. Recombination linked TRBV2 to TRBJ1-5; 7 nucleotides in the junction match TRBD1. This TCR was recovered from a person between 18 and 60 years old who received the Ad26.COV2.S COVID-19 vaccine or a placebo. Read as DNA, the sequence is TGTGCCAGCAGGGGACAGCATAGCAATCAGCCCCAGCATTTT. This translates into CASRGQHSNQPQHF. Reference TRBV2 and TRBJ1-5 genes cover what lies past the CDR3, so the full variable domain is EPEVTQTPSHQVTQMGQEVILRCVPISNHLYFYWYRQILGQKVEFLVSFYNNEISEKSEIFDDQFSVERPDGSNFTLKIRSTKLEDSAMYFCASRGQHSNQPQHFGDGTRLSIL.